This T cell receptor (gamma chain) comes out of a study of Vδ1+ human thymocytes. Study-level results: Thymic TRG and TRD repertoires appeared highly polyclonal. The authors advised highly purified populations and single-cell validation.

RNA was extracted from the cells and then reverse transcribed. CDR3 amplicons came from multiplex PCR with pooled V-gene forward and constant-region reverse primers. TCRdb made new clone calls on the multiplex PCR reads using CATT. The table shows roughly 9,300 gamma-chain clones, with approximately 51% occurring only once. Points on this clone: The antigen is undetermined. Other DNA sequences from this sample encode an identical CDR3 as well.

The CDR3 has 12 amino acids. Unmatched junction bases numbered 5, after V lost 1 base and J lost 8 bases. Germline V lookup: CDR1 EGSNGY, CDR2 YDSYNSKV. The clonotype originates from a girl less than two years old who had congenital heart surgery. The V and J genes are TRGV2 and TRGJ1 or TRGJ2. TCRdb leaves out the J gene; it was filled in here by matching the DNA to germline. Sequencing was performed on Vdelta1+ gamma-delta thymocytes from the thymus. Documented subset: FACS-sorted CD3+ TCRalphabeta- TCRVdelta1+ TCRVdelta2- thymocytes. The CDR3 DNA reads TGTGCCACCTGGGACGGCCCTCATAAGAAACTCTTT. It codes for CATWDGPHKKLF.